The next 30 T cell receptor beta chains were all read from a single sample in a study of CD8 T cells in ankylosing spondylitis. MiXCR, applied by TCRdb to the 5' RACE reads, yields one record per CDR3 protein. The sample holds 160,000 or so distinct CDR3 sequences, 9.8% seen once. Input material: blood, either unsorted or a sorted T cell fraction (not recorded which). The receptors here all came from a female donor with ankylosing spondylitis or in good health (not recorded which).

This clonotype was picked up many times. The rearrangement uses TRBV6-5 and TRBJ1-2; D possibly corresponds to TRBD1 (5 bases). The CDR3 has 17 amino acids. Germline CDR1 MNHEY, CDR2 SVGAGI. V lost 0 bases to trimming and J lost 7 bases, with 21 bases between them. The CDR3 nucleotides are TGTGCCAGCAGTTACTCGAAGACAGAAGTGGCCGTTCGTGGCTACACCTTC. Translation: CASSYSKTEVAVRGYTF.

This clonotype was counted between two and nine times. The chain recombines TRBV7-9 with TRBJ2-1; 7 positions agree with TRBD1. CDR3 length equals 13 residues. After removal of 5 bases from V and 5 bases from J, the junction contained 3 bases not matched to a gene. Per germline, CDR1 SEHNR and CDR2 FQNEAQ (reference sequence). The CDR3 reads CASSARGNNEQFF. The CDR3 nucleotides read TGTGCCAGCAGCGCCAGGGGGAACAATGAGCAGTTCTTC.

The chain joins TRBV7-8 to TRBJ1-2; no clear D. This CDR3 is built from 16 residues. Trimming shortened V by 1 base and J by 0 bases, and 12 bases separated the two germline ends. From germline, CDR1 is SGHVS and CDR2 FQNEAQ. The DNA for the CDR3 is TGTGCCAGCAGCTTAGAATACGGCGAGCCTAACTATGGCTACACCTTC. Its protein is CASSLEYGEPNYGYTF.

CDR3: CASSLAPRTSGSGGYEQYF. CDR3 in DNA: TGCGCCAGCAGCTTGGCCCCGCGGACTAGCGGGAGTGGTGGCTACGAGCAGTACTTC. The chain couples TRBV5-1 to TRBJ2-7, with 13 nucleotides matching TRBD2. CDR1 is SGHRS and CDR2 is YFSETQ in the germline V gene. V was pared by 0 bases and J by 3 bases, with 12 bases of the junction left unmatched. The CDR3 covers 19 residues. Filled out from reference TRBV5-1 and TRBJ2-7, the complete variable domain reads KAGVTQTPRYLIKTRGQQVTLSCSPISGHRSVSWYQQTPGQGLQFLFEYFSETQRNKGNFPGRFSGRQFSNSRSEMNVSTLELGDSALYLCASSLAPRTSGSGGYEQYFGPGTRLTVT.

The chain carries TRBV2 and TRBJ2-5, with D perhaps being TRBD1 or TRBD2 (5 bases each). The CDR3 sequence is 13 residues long. Trimming took 4 bases from V and 6 from J, leaving 12 bases between them. The germline gives CDR1 SNHLY, CDR2 FYNNEI. The CDR3 DNA follows: TGTGCCAGCAGTGTGATTGGGGGTCAGACCCAGTACTTC. This encodes CASSVIGGQTQYF.

This clonotype was counted many times. The genes are TRBV27 and TRBJ1-5; D may be TRBD1 (5 bases). Trimming shortened V by 7 bases and J by 2 bases, and 15 bases separated the two germline ends. Germline CDR1 MNHEY, CDR2 SMNVEV (reference sequence). This CDR3 comprises 15 residues. The CDR3 reads CASNPGPTGNQPQHF. In nucleotides, the CDR3 is TGTGCCAGCAATCCCGGGCCGACAGGCAATCAGCCCCAGCATTTT.

This clonotype occurred many times. The V and J genes are TRBV21-1 and TRBJ1-6; the D call TRBD1 from the table was never checked on the DNA. TRBV21-1 is a known pseudogene. The CDR3 extends over 14 amino acids. The CDR3 is CASSIDRGNSPLHF. CDR3 nucleotide sequence: TGTGCCAGCAGCATCGACAGGGGCAATTCACCCCTCCACTTT.

The chain recombines TRBV4-3 with TRBJ2-5; 8 bases fit TRBD2. Germline CDR1 reads LGHNA; CDR2 reads YSLEER. V shed 0 bases, J shed 1 base, and the junction held 13 bases outside the gene matches. The CDR3 extends over 19 amino acids. CDR3 sequence: CASSQEVRSAGGPQETQYF. CDR3 bases: TGCGCCAGCAGCCAAGAGGTCCGGTCGGCGGGAGGACCCCAAGAGACCCAGTACTTC.

This clonotype was found a few times. The V gene is TRBV5-1, the J gene TRBJ2-7; weak D call: TRBD2 (5 bases). The germline V gene has CDR1 SGHRS and CDR2 YFSETQ. With 2 bases removed from V and 0 bases from J, the gap between germline ends came to 12 bases. This CDR3 spans 15 amino acids. DNA of the CDR3: TGCGCCAGCAGCTTCCGGGGATCCAGCTCCTACGAGCAGTACTTC. Residues: CASSFRGSSSYEQYF.

The sample holds a few counts of this clonotype. The chain is built from TRBV6-6 and TRBJ2-3, with a possible D match to TRBD2 (5 bases). V was cut by 8 bases and J by 6 bases, with 12 bases left in between. The germline V gene has CDR1 MNHNY and CDR2 SVGAGI (reference sequence). This CDR3 has 12 amino acids. CDR3 in DNA: TGTGCCAGCTCCGGGGATGGGGATACGCAGTATTTT. Its translation is CASSGDGDTQYF.

The gene calls are TRBV9 and TRBJ2-1; D gene unclear. This CDR3 has 12 amino acids. CDR1 SGDLS and CDR2 YYNGEE come from the germline V gene. The germline V and J ends were trimmed by 0 bases and 9 bases, with 7 bases remaining between them. CDR3 coding DNA: TGTGCCAGCAGCGTAGTCCGCGGTGAGCAGTTCTTC. It specifies CASSVVRGEQFF.

The V gene is TRBV28, the J gene TRBJ2-4; D unclear. V lost 6 bases and J lost 1, with 7 bases in between. This CDR3 is built from 13 residues. Germline values: CDR1 MDHEN, CDR2 SYDVKM. The DNA of the CDR3 is TGTGCCAGCAGCTCAAGGGCCAAAAACATTCAGTACTTC. It yields the protein CASSSRAKNIQYF.

This clonotype was counted between two and nine times. The chain recombines TRBV12-3 or TRBV12-4 with TRBJ2-7; D remains unclear. The CDR3 has 14 residues. Trimming stripped 2 bases from V and 2 bases from J, with 10 bases between. The CDR3 nucleotides read TGTGCCAGCAGTTTAATTTTTCCAGCCTACGAGCAGTACTTC. Translation: CASSLIFPAYEQYF.

This chain uses TRBV30 with TRBJ2-7; tentatively, D is TRBD2 (5 bases). Germline CDR1 GTSNPN, CDR2 SVGIG (reference sequence). Trimming stripped 0 bases from V and 5 bases from J, with 8 bases between. The CDR3 has 12 residues. Here the CDR3 DNA reads TGTGCCTGGAGTGTACGGGGTGACGAGCAGTACTTC. This translates into CAWSVRGDEQYF.

This chain joins TRBV12-3 or TRBV12-4 and TRBJ2-7; 7 bases line up with TRBD2. The length of the CDR3 is 14 residues. J was trimmed by 0 bases and V by 5 bases; bases with no gene match: 4. The CDR3 region has the DNA TGTGCCAGCAGTGCGGGAGAAAGCTCCTACGAGCAGTACTTC. It is translated as CASSAGESSYEQYF.

This sequence joins TRBV6-1 and TRBJ1-4, with D uncertain. The CDR3 contains 14 residues. CDR1 is MNHNS and CDR2 is SASEGT in the germline V gene. The V and J ends lost 5 bases and 7 bases respectively, with 14 bases between them. The CDR3 loop reads CASSRQEASEKLFF. The CDR3 DNA reads as TGTGCCAGCAGTCGTCAGGAGGCCTCTGAAAAACTGTTTTTT.

J is TRBJ1-1 and V is TRBV2; D remains ambiguous. The CDR3 is made up of 11 amino acids. The ends were cut back, 2 bases at V and 6 bases at J, with 4 bases in the middle. The germline V gene encodes CDR1 SNHLY and CDR2 FYNNEI. The CDR3 DNA sequence: TGTGCCAGCAGTGAAAACCCTGAAGCTTTCTTT. Encoded protein: CASSENPEAFF.

The genes are TRBV20-1 and TRBJ2-5; D unclear. CDR1 and CDR2 from the germline V gene are DFQATT and SNEGSKA (reference sequence). V gave up 1 base and J gave up 9 bases, with 6 bases separating them. This CDR3 comprises 10 residues. The CDR3 bases are TGCAGTGCTAGAGGACTGGCCCAGTACTTC. This encodes CSARGLAQYF.

This clonotype was seen ten or more times. The chain couples TRBV12-3 or TRBV12-4 to TRBJ1-5; 8 bases fit TRBD1. The CDR3 covers 18 residues. V gave up 6 bases and J gave up 4 bases; unmatched junction bases: 17. In DNA, the CDR3 is TGTGCCAGCAGCCTCTACGCGGTTGACAGGGGCACGAATCAGCCCCAGCATTTT. It translates to CASSLYAVDRGTNQPQHF.

The chain joins TRBV6-2 or TRBV6-3 to TRBJ2-7; D not certain. Germline V gene data show CDR1 as MNHEY and CDR2 as SVGEGT. The CDR3 sequence is 13 residues long. V dropped 4 bases and J dropped 2 bases, with 9 bases sitting between them. This CDR3 is CASSFVEPYEQYF. The CDR3 region has the DNA TGTGCCAGCAGTTTTGTAGAGCCCTACGAGCAGTACTTC.

The sample holds many counts of this clonotype. The genes are TRBV5-1 and TRBJ2-1, with unresolved D. Germline V gene lookup returns CDR1 SGHRS and CDR2 YFSETQ. V was shortened by 4 bases and J by 5 bases, with 10 bases between the two germline ends. The CDR3 extends over 13 amino acids. CDR3 in DNA: TGCGCCAGCAGCGAATGGTCCGACAATGAGCAGTTCTTC. Amino acid sequence: CASSEWSDNEQFF.

There are a few counts of this clonotype. The gene calls are TRBV9 and TRBJ2-3, with D unclear. Trimming removed 0 bases at V and 10 bases at J, with 21 bases between. The CDR3 contains 16 residues. Germline CDR1 is SGDLS and CDR2 is YYNGEE. The CDR3 DNA is TGTGCCAGCAGCGTAGAGGGAAGTCCCTATCTTCGCGCGCAGTATTTT. It yields the protein CASSVEGSPYLRAQYF.

The rearrangement links TRBV15 to TRBJ2-5, with D perhaps TRBD1 or TRBD2 (5 bases each). V shed 8 bases and J shed 7 bases, with 14 bases lying between them. The CDR3 consists of 12 residues. Germline assignment: CDR1 LNHNV and CDR2 YYDKDF (reference sequence). The CDR3 spells CATVGRDGTQYF. CDR3 DNA sequence: TGTGCCACCGTGGGCAGGGACGGGACCCAGTACTTC.

V gene TRBV5-1 combines with J gene TRBJ2-7, with 7 positions matching TRBD1. Trimming removed 4 bases from V and 7 bases from J; junction bases left unmatched: 5. This CDR3 spans 12 amino acids. Germline V gives CDR1 SGHRS, CDR2 YFSETQ. The CDR3: CASSATGDEQYF. CDR3 nucleotide sequence: TGCGCCAGCAGCGCTACAGGGGATGAGCAGTACTTC.

The J gene is TRBJ2-1, the V gene TRBV11-2; D might be TRBD1 or TRBD2, each matching 5 bases. V was pared by 1 base and J by 8 bases, with 12 bases between. The CDR3 totals 14 residues. Per the germline V gene, CDR1 is SGHAT and CDR2 is FQNNGV. The chain's CDR3 is CASSLVGTPDEQFF. The CDR3 nucleotides read TGTGCCAGCAGCTTAGTGGGGACCCCAGATGAGCAGTTCTTC. The variable domain in full, completed from reference TRBV11-2 and TRBJ2-1, reads EAGVAQSPRYKIIEKRQSVAFWCNPISGHATLYWYQQILGQGPKLLIQFQNNGVVDDSQLPKDRFSAERLKGVDSTLKIQPAKLEDSAVYLCASSLVGTPDEQFFGPGTRLTVL.

This clonotype was seen many times. This chain joins TRBV3-1 and TRBJ2-7; D is unresolved. V was shortened by 6 bases and J by 3 bases, with 9 bases between the two germline ends. CDR1 and CDR2 (germline): LGHDT, YNNKEL (reference sequence). The CDR3 spans 12 residues. The CDR3 DNA reads TGTGCCAGCAGTGCCTCAGTCTACGAGCAGTACTTC. Amino acids: CASSASVYEQYF.

This clonotype was counted ten times or more. The genes are TRBV12-3 or TRBV12-4 and TRBJ2-7, with 10 bases lining up with TRBD2. V trimming: 3 bases; J trimming: 2 bases; junction bases outside the gene matches: 10. The CDR3 is 17 amino acids. DNA of the CDR3: TGTGCCAGCAGTTTTATGTTAGCGGGAGGCCGACCCTACGAGCAGTACTTC. Its translation is CASSFMLAGGRPYEQYF.

This clonotype appeared a few times. This chain joins TRBV30 and TRBJ2-1; 7 bases line up with TRBD2. CDR1 GTSNPN and CDR2 SVGIG come from the germline V gene (reference sequence). After removal of 4 bases from V and 6 bases from J, the junction contained 12 bases not matched to a gene. The CDR3 length is 15 residues. CDR3 in amino acids: CAWTYLAGAPNEQFF. CDR3 in DNA: TGTGCCTGGACCTACCTCGCGGGAGCGCCCAATGAGCAGTTCTTC.

The chain uses TRBV11-3 and TRBJ1-1; D is unresolved. The CDR3 spans 13 residues. Germline CDR1 is SGHNT and CDR2 is YENEEA. V was shortened by 4 bases and J by 10 bases, with 16 bases between the two germline ends. The CDR3 DNA sequence: TGTGCCAGCAGCTCAGAGGGCTCCAAGGGAGCTTTCTTT. It codes for CASSSEGSKGAFF. Full variable domain (remainder filled in from reference TRBV11-3 and TRBJ1-1): EAGVVQSPRYKIIEKKQPVAFWCNPISGHNTLYWYLQNLGQGPELLIRYENEEAVDDSQLPKDRFSAERLKGVDSTLKIQPAELGDSAVYLCASSSEGSKGAFFGQGTRLTVV.

This chain joins TRBV7-6 and TRBJ1-2; the D is unclear. Trimming removed 3 bases at V and 5 bases at J, with 10 bases between. The CDR3 runs 13 residues. CDR1 SGHVS and CDR2 FNYEAQ come from the germline V gene. CDR3 amino acids: CASSFGGEYGYTF. The CDR3 DNA reads TGTGCCAGCAGCTTCGGCGGGGAGTATGGCTACACCTTC.